The present TCR beta chain was sequenced within a study of somatic mutations in cytotoxic T cells in rheumatoid arthritis. TCRdb's table, derived via immunoSEQ multiplex PCR, lists solely in-frame clones and lacks some. The sample records 15,000 to 20,000 clones, more than 60% being singletons. Germline CDR1 SNHLY, CDR2 FYNNEI. This CDR3 is 15 amino acids long. Trimming took 5 bases from V and 2 from J, leaving 15 bases between them. Sequencing was performed on CD8+ T cells sorted from blood. The chain uses TRBV2 and TRBJ2-5; D may match TRBD1 or TRBD2 (5 bases each). The receptor was derived from an adult with rheumatoid arthritis. CDR3 region: CASSTGRGPQETQYF. For the CDR3, the DNA is TGTGCCAGCAGTACTGGACGGGGACCTCAAGAGACCCAGTACTTC.